This T cell receptor (beta chain) is drawn from a study of cytomegalovirus exposure and HLA in healthy donors. Regarding the study as a whole: Per a later analysis, 18,000 or so TCR beta sequences showed association with HLA alleles at 0.05 false discovery rate.

CDR1 is SNHLY, CDR2 FYNNEI, per germline. Trimming removed 6 bases at V and 0 bases at J, with 5 bases between. The CDR3 totals 13 residues. As for this clone: The antigen remains undetermined.

A multiplex PCR was run with 60 Vbeta primers and 13 Jbeta primers. In the study's own analysis: Unique TCR beta chains numbered around 80 million in a later analysis, with roughly 10 million shared. Measured with immunoSEQ multiplex PCR; TCRdb has only the in-frame clones, and not every one. The DNA was the basis for D and trimming; V, J and clone size are from that table. This table has 250,000 or so clones, around 90% appearing once. The sequence was obtained from a girl aged 2 to 10 in good health and CMV-seronegative. This chain connects TRBV2 to TRBJ1-4, with D unclear. Source material: PBMCs. The CDR3: CASRLATNEKLFF. The CDR3 region has the DNA TGTGCCAGCAGACTTGCAACTAATGAAAAACTGTTTTTT.